The 23 T cell receptor beta chains below come from one sample, sequenced in a study of PD-L1 blockade in urothelial cancer. Profiling relied on immunoSEQ multiplex PCR, and the TCRdb table lists in-frame clones only, not all of them. This sample has 60,000 to 75,000 clones, with 65% to 85% found just once. Time point of the sample: pretreatment peripheral blood. The sequencing here drew on PBMCs, taken around atezolizumab (anti-PD-L1) treatment. The receptors stem from a woman in her seventies with urothelial cancer.

J is TRBJ2-7 and V is TRBV19; 11 nucleotides agree with TRBD2. Germline trimming cut 3 bases from V and 0 bases from J; bases unmatched to any gene: 1. Germline CDR1 is LNHDA and CDR2 is SQIVND (reference sequence). The CDR3 spans 15 residues. The CDR3 bases are TGTGCCAGTAGTATCGGACTAGCGGGCTCCTACGAGCAGTACTTC. This encodes CASSIGLAGSYEQYF.

The chain recombines TRBV9 with TRBJ2-3; 14 nucleotides line up with TRBD2. Germline trimming cut 4 bases from V and 3 bases from J; bases unmatched to any gene: 4. This CDR3 region has 16 residues. The germline CDR1 and CDR2 sequences are SGDLS and YYNGEE. The CDR3 sequence is CASSSRTSGRTDTQYF. The DNA for the CDR3 is TGTGCCAGCAGCTCAAGGACTAGCGGGAGGACAGATACGCAGTATTTT. Filled out from reference TRBV9 and TRBJ2-3, the complete variable domain reads DSGVTQTPKHLITATGQRVTLRCSPRSGDLSVYWYQQSLDQGLQFLIQYYNGEERAKGNILERFSAQQFPDLHSELNLSSLELGDSALYFCASSSRTSGRTDTQYFGPGTRLTVL.

This clone appeared a few times. V usage is TRBV5-6 and J usage is TRBJ1-2; D is unresolved. The V gene's germline CDR1 is SGHDT and CDR2 YYEEEE. The CDR3 covers 16 residues. V was cut by 2 bases and J by 5 bases, with 19 bases left in between. The CDR3 nucleotides read TGTGCCAGCAGCTTCAGACTACCCCGACCTCATTATGGCTACACCTTC. The encoded protein is CASSFRLPRPHYGYTF.

This clone has only a few counts. The chain couples TRBV28 to TRBJ2-5; 8 positions agree with TRBD1. The CDR3 has 15 amino acids. V trimming: 1 base; J trimming: 5 bases; junction bases outside the gene matches: 6. CDR1 and CDR2 from the germline V gene are MDHEN and SYDVKM. CDR3 loop: CASSLSGTGGETQYF. CDR3 in DNA: TGTGCCAGCAGTTTATCGGGGACAGGAGGGGAGACCCAGTACTTC.

The V call is TRBV7-2, the J call TRBJ1-3; D uncertain. The CDR3 has 16 amino acids. V was cut by 8 bases and J by 0 bases, with 17 bases left in between. CDR1 is SGHTA and CDR2 is FQGNSA in the germline V gene. In DNA, the CDR3 is TGTGCCAGCGGTAAGGAGAGCACCATCTCTGGAAACACCATATATTTT. It is translated as CASGKESTISGNTIYF.

This clone has more than one count but fewer than ten. The rearrangement links TRBV5-6 to TRBJ2-7, with D perhaps matching TRBD1 (5 bases). V lost 3 bases, J lost 0 bases, and 13 bases lay in between. The CDR3 is made up of 15 amino acids. The germline V gene has CDR1 SGHDT and CDR2 YYEEEE. CDR3 loop: CASSSTVSSSYEQYF. In DNA form, the CDR3 reads TGTGCCAGCAGCTCGACAGTTTCCAGCTCCTACGAGCAGTACTTC.

This rearrangement joins TRBV4-3 to TRBJ2-3; the D gene is possibly TRBD2 (6 bases). Per germline, CDR1 LGHNA and CDR2 YSLEER. CDR3 length: 16 amino acids. Trimming shortened V by 3 bases and J by 2 bases, and 15 bases separated the two germline ends. CDR3 in amino acids: CASSQNAGLITDTQYF. CDR3 nucleotide sequence: TGCGCCAGCAGCCAGAATGCGGGACTCATCACAGATACGCAGTATTTT.

This chain joins TRBV6-1 and TRBJ1-5, with a weak D call TRBD1 (5 bases). CDR3 length: 14 amino acids. Germline lookup yields CDR1 MNHNS and CDR2 SASEGT. V gave up 7 bases and J gave up 2 bases, with 12 bases separating them. The CDR3 loop is CASNRTPGNQPQHF. DNA of the CDR3: TGTGCCAGCAACAGGACGCCGGGCAATCAGCCCCAGCATTTT.

This clone appeared once. The rearrangement links TRBV29-1 to TRBJ2-1; 7 bases align to TRBD2. The CDR3 has 17 amino acids. V gave up 8 bases and J gave up 4 bases; unmatched junction bases: 20. Per the germline V gene, CDR1 is SQVTM and CDR2 is ANQGSEA. In nucleotides, the CDR3 is TGCAGCCCCACGGGGGGTTTAAGGGGTCGAAGGTACAATGAGCAGTTCTTC. Protein product: CSPTGGLRGRRYNEQFF.

V is TRBV11-3 and J is TRBJ2-7; the D gene is possibly TRBD2 (5 bases). The germline CDR1 and CDR2 sequences are SGHNT and YENEEA. The CDR3 consists of 12 residues. V was pared by 2 bases and J by 9 bases, with 11 bases between. CDR3: CASSLLEGPQYF. The CDR3 bases are TGTGCCAGCAGCTTACTTGAGGGTCCGCAGTACTTC.

The V gene is TRBV7-8, the J gene TRBJ2-1; 7 bases agree with TRBD1. V shed 4 bases and J 12 bases; nucleotides not matched to a gene: 9. Germline-derived CDR1 and CDR2 are SGHVS and FQNEAQ. There are 13 residues in the CDR3. CDR3 in amino acids: CASSSGQTPGQFF. The DNA for the CDR3 is TGTGCCAGCAGCTCGGGACAGACACCCGGGCAGTTCTTC. Based on the CDR3 plus reference TRBV7-8 and TRBJ2-1, the full variable domain is GAGVSQSPRYKVAKRGQDVALRCDPISGHVSLFWYQQALGQGPEFLTYFQNEAQLDKSGLPSDRFFAERPEGSVSTLKIQRTQQEDSAVYLCASSSGQTPGQFFGPGTRLTVL.

This clone appeared a few times. The genes are TRBV10-1 and TRBJ1-5, with D tentatively TRBD1 (6 bases). The CDR3 has 18 residues. V lost 6 bases and J lost 2, with 23 bases in between. Germline loops: CDR1 WNHNN, CDR2 SYGVQD (reference sequence). The CDR3 nucleotides are TGCGCCAGCAGATGGACAGTGGAAGGCCCGAAGGGCAATCAGCCCCAGCATTTT. Translating it yields CASRWTVEGPKGNQPQHF.

This chain joins TRBV2 and TRBJ2-7; possible D gene TRBD2, 6 bases. The CDR3 length is 13 residues. V was shortened by 6 bases and J by 0 bases, with 9 bases between the two germline ends. Germline V gene data show CDR1 as SNHLY and CDR2 as FYNNEI. DNA of the CDR3: TGTGCCAGCAGGGAGGGCGGCTCCTACGAGCAGTACTTC. It is translated as CASREGGSYEQYF.

The V call is TRBV28, the J call TRBJ1-1, with 9 bases that match TRBD1. CDR3 length: 16 residues. CDR1 is MDHEN and CDR2 is SYDVKM in the germline V gene. The V gene end was trimmed by 5 bases and the J gene end by 6 bases; junction bases not matched to a gene: 13. CDR3 residues: CASSHTRTGGRAEAFF. The CDR3 bases are TGTGCCAGCAGTCACACCCGAACAGGGGGCCGGGCTGAAGCTTTCTTT.

The J gene is TRBJ1-1, the V gene TRBV28, with D possibly TRBD1 on 5 matching bases. Trimming removed 2 bases at V and 10 bases at J, with 17 bases between. In germline, CDR1 is MDHEN, CDR2 SYDVKM. The CDR3 loop spans 14 amino acids. For the CDR3, the DNA is TGTGCCAGCAGTTTAGTCGGGAGGGGAAGAGGAGCTTTCTTT. Encoded protein: CASSLVGRGRGAFF.

This clone has a handful of counts. V is TRBV19 and J is TRBJ1-5; possibly TRBD1 for D (5 bases). The CDR3 sequence is 17 residues long. CDR1 LNHDA and CDR2 SQIVND come from the germline V gene (reference sequence). V was cut by 7 bases and J by 3 bases, with 22 bases left in between. The CDR3 DNA is TGTGCCAGTAACGAACCCCTGGGACTCTGGTACAATCAGCCCCAGCATTTT. Amino acids: CASNEPLGLWYNQPQHF.

The V gene is TRBV19, the J gene TRBJ2-1, with a tentative D call TRBD1 (8 bases). V was pared by 0 bases and J by 8 bases, with 11 bases between. This CDR3 is built from 14 residues. In germline, CDR1 is LNHDA, CDR2 SQIVND (reference sequence). DNA for the CDR3: TGTGCCAGTAGTATAGAACAGGGGGGGGATGAGCAGTTCTTC. Translation gives CASSIEQGGDEQFF.

This clone was detected a few times. CDR3 in amino acids: CASSLQGNTGELFF. In DNA, the CDR3 is TGCGCCAGCAGCTTGCAGGGGAACACCGGGGAGCTGTTTTTT. This rearrangement joins TRBV5-1 to TRBJ2-2; weak D call: TRBD1 (5 bases). Trimming took off 1 base at V and 1 base at J, with 5 bases between the two ends. Germline-derived CDR1 and CDR2 are SGHRS and YFSETQ. The CDR3 loop spans 14 amino acids.

This clone came up once. The chain uses TRBV27 and TRBJ1-2, with 10 bases fitting TRBD1. The CDR3 consists of 14 residues. Germline CDR1 and CDR2: MNHEY and SMNVEV (reference sequence). J lost 4 bases, V lost 6 bases, and 5 bases had no gene match. CDR3 in amino acids: CASRRQGAGYGYTF. The CDR3 DNA reads TGTGCCAGCAGGCGACAGGGGGCGGGCTATGGCTACACCTTC.

V usage is TRBV7-8 and J usage is TRBJ2-1, with 9 nucleotides matching TRBD2. Germline-derived CDR1 and CDR2 are SGHVS and FQNEAQ. CDR3 length: 16 residues. Germline trimming cut 5 bases from V and 2 bases from J; bases unmatched to any gene: 7. CDR3: CASSLGGLAPYNEQFF. In DNA, the CDR3 is TGTGCCAGCAGCCTCGGGGGACTAGCCCCCTACAATGAGCAGTTCTTC.

The chain combines TRBV7-2 with TRBJ1-4; a weak D match, TRBD1 (5 bases). The germline V gene encodes CDR1 SGHTA and CDR2 FQGNSA. The ends were cut back, 5 bases at V and 4 bases at J, with 11 bases in the middle. The CDR3 is 14 residues long. The CDR3 sequence is CASSAGGGNEKLFF. The CDR3 DNA follows: TGTGCCAGCAGCGCTGGGGGAGGTAATGAAAAACTGTTTTTT.

The chain couples TRBV9 to TRBJ2-7; 8 bases are shared with TRBD2. This CDR3 comprises 15 residues. J was trimmed by 2 bases and V by 3 bases; bases with no gene match: 7. CDR1 is SGDLS, CDR2 YYNGEE, per germline. The chain's CDR3 is CASSETGREAYEQYF. In DNA form, the CDR3 reads TGTGCCAGCAGCGAGACCGGGCGGGAGGCCTACGAGCAGTACTTC.

The V gene is TRBV7-2, the J gene TRBJ2-2, with TRBD2 matching over 14 bases. This CDR3 contains 16 residues. The V gene's germline CDR1 is SGHTA and CDR2 FQGNSA. The ends lost 9 bases at V and 0 bases at J; junction bases unmatched: 3. CDR3 DNA: TGTGCCAGTGGACTAGCGGGGGGCTCGAACACCGGGGAGCTGTTTTTT. It specifies CASGLAGGSNTGELFF.